Below, 12 T cell receptor beta chains from the same sample are listed, as sequenced in a study of blood T cell repertoires in COVID-19 (dated by TCRdb to about 2020). Library preparation employed the immunoSEQ multiplex PCR assay. As stored in TCRdb, this immuneACCESS dataset retains in-frame rearrangements with V and J assigned. A fraction of the clones does not appear; measured against another copy, unresolved V genes explain less than half of the discrepancy, and the remainder lacks a known reason. The sample yields some 200,000 clones; approximately 80% were counted once. The top ten hold 0.95% of the sample. The sequencing input was peripheral blood. Source of these receptors: a man between 60 and 70 years old with COVID-19, enrolled during active disease.

The chain carries TRBV2 and TRBJ1-1, with D perhaps TRBD1 (6 bases). The CDR3 covers 19 residues. The germline CDR1 and CDR2 sequences are SNHLY and FYNNEI. Trimming removed 3 bases at V and 4 bases at J, with 27 bases between. The DNA of the CDR3 is TGTGCCAGCAGTGAGTTTTCTGCGGGTTCAGACAGGTTCTTCACTGAAGCTTTCTTT. This encodes CASSEFSAGSDRFFTEAFF. Based on the CDR3 plus reference TRBV2 and TRBJ1-1, the full variable domain is EPEVTQTPSHQVTQMGQEVILRCVPISNHLYFYWYRQILGQKVEFLVSFYNNEISEKSEIFDDQFSVERPDGSNFTLKIRSTKLEDSAMYFCASSEFSAGSDRFFTEAFFGQGTRLTVV.

This chain uses TRBV4-1 with TRBJ2-2; 7 nucleotides match TRBD2. The CDR3 has 15 amino acids. The junction had 5 bases not matched to a gene; V was cut back by 4 bases and J by 3 bases. Germline V gene sequence: CDR1 MGHRA, CDR2 YSYEKL. The CDR3, as DNA: TGCGCCAGCAGCCCCCTCCGGGAGGACACCGGGGAGCTGTTTTTT. Its protein is CASSPLREDTGELFF.

The gene calls are TRBV18 and TRBJ1-3; 8 bases fit TRBD1. The V segment lost 1 base and the J segment 4 bases; nucleotides outside the gene matches: 9. The CDR3 is made up of 17 amino acids. Germline lookup yields CDR1 KGHSH and CDR2 LQKENI. The CDR3 nucleotides read TGTGCCAGCTCACCACGGACCCAGGGGGCGACGGGAAACACCATATATTTT. This sequence encodes CASSPRTQGATGNTIYF. The complete variable domain, with remaining parts taken from reference TRBV18 and TRBJ1-3, reads NAGVMQNPRHLVRRRGQEARLRCSPMKGHSHVYWYRQLPEEGLKFMVYLQKENIIDESGMPKERFSAEFPKEGPSILRIQQVVRGDSAAYFCASSPRTQGATGNTIYFGEGSWLTVV.

V usage is TRBV4-3 and J usage is TRBJ1-5, with a weak D call TRBD1 (6 bases). The germline gives CDR1 LGHNA, CDR2 YSLEER. The V end was cut by 0 bases, the J end by 9 bases, with 12 bases between. The CDR3 runs to 14 residues. The CDR3 region is CASSQDEGGRPQHF. Written as DNA, the CDR3 is TGCGCCAGCAGCCAAGATGAAGGGGGAAGGCCCCAGCATTTT.

The chain carries TRBV11-2 and TRBJ1-1; D may be TRBD1 (6 bases). V was shortened by 0 bases and J by 10 bases, with 12 bases between the two germline ends. The CDR3 has 13 residues. Per germline, CDR1 SGHAT and CDR2 FQNNGV. The CDR3 DNA reads TGTGCCAGCAGCTTAGAACCCAGGGGCGTAGCTTTCTTT. This sequence encodes CASSLEPRGVAFF.

The chain combines TRBV12-5 with TRBJ1-1; D is possibly TRBD1 (5 bases). The V gene's germline CDR1 is LGHNT and CDR2 FRNRAP. Deletions cut 5 bases from V and 1 base from J, with 8 bases between. The CDR3 loop spans 13 amino acids. This CDR3 reads CASGPTENTEAFF. The CDR3 nucleotides are TGTGCTAGTGGTCCGACAGAGAACACTGAAGCTTTCTTT.

This clone has just a few counts. The chain couples TRBV5-4 to TRBJ1-6; perhaps TRBD1 as D (5 bases). CDR3 size: 14 residues. Per the germline V gene, CDR1 is SGHNT and CDR2 is YYREEE (reference sequence). V lost 4 bases and J 3 bases, leaving 8 bases between the germline ends. In DNA, the CDR3 is TGTGCCAGCAGCGTCAGGGACTATAATTCACCCCTCCACTTT. Translation gives CASSVRDYNSPLHF.

This clone was observed once. The rearrangement links TRBV27 to TRBJ1-1; tentative D call: TRBD1 (6 bases). The CDR3 runs 14 residues. From germline, CDR1 is MNHEY and CDR2 SMNVEV (reference sequence). V lost 1 base to trimming and J lost 7 bases, with 13 bases between them. The CDR3 bases are TGTGCCAGCAGTTTATTCGGTAGGGGGAATGAAGCTTTCTTT. As protein: CASSLFGRGNEAFF.

The chain employs TRBV4-2 and TRBJ2-2, with TRBD2 as a possible D gene (5 bases). The germline V gene encodes CDR1 LGHNA and CDR2 YNFKEQ. The CDR3 spans 15 residues. V was clipped by 5 bases and J by 2 bases, with 12 bases between them. The CDR3 DNA reads TGTGCCAGCAGCGAGGGCCGGGCAAACACCGGGGAGCTGTTTTTT. Translation gives CASSEGRANTGELFF.

The chain links TRBV6-6 to TRBJ1-5, with D tentatively TRBD1 (6 bases). Per germline, CDR1 MNHNY and CDR2 SVGAGI (reference sequence). Between the trimmed V and J ends, which lost 6 bases and 2 bases, there was a span of 14 bases. The CDR3 consists of 15 residues. The CDR3 reads CASRPTGNGNQPQHF. The CDR3 DNA reads TGTGCCAGCAGGCCCACAGGGAATGGCAATCAGCCCCAGCATTTT.

This clone was observed a single time. This rearrangement joins TRBV6-5 to TRBJ1-4; D may be TRBD1 (6 bases). The CDR3 sequence is 14 residues long. The germline V and J ends were trimmed by 6 bases and 8 bases, with 16 bases remaining between them. The germline V gene encodes CDR1 MNHEY and CDR2 SVGAGI. CDR3 in amino acids: CASSVWGTLEKLFF. The DNA for the CDR3 is TGTGCCAGCAGCGTATGGGGGACACTAGAAAAACTGTTTTTT.

The chain employs TRBV6-2 or TRBV6-3 and TRBJ1-1; D not certain. Germline V gene data show CDR1 as MNHEY and CDR2 as SVGEGT. The CDR3 length is 14 residues. Between the trimmed V and J ends, which lost 7 bases and 1 base, there was a span of 13 bases. The chain's CDR3 is CASTPSPGNTEAFF. The CDR3 DNA is TGTGCCAGCACCCCATCCCCAGGGAACACTGAAGCTTTCTTT.